This entry lists 28 T cell receptor beta chains sequenced from one sample in a study of CXCR3-negative and CXCR3-positive naive CD8 T cells. Through 5' RACE with UMI labels, the TRB cDNA libraries were prepared. TCRdb re-called the 5' RACE reads and gives one entry per CDR3 protein, without DNA. The sample table includes roughly 89,000 distinct CDR3 sequences. Specimen: naive CXCR3- CD8+ T cells from blood. Subset meaning: CD45RO-CCR7+CD27+CD95- naive CD8+ T cells lacking CXCR3 (TNR3-). The receptors stem from a human donor in good health. Some clones in this sample may be carry-over from other donors' samples.

V usage is TRBV11-3 and J usage is TRBJ2-1; without DNA, the TCRdb call of TRBD1 cannot be checked. This CDR3 comprises 14 residues. The germline V gene has CDR1 SGHNT and CDR2 YENEEA. The CDR3 sequence: CASSAPSSYNEQFF.

This chain joins TRBV29-1 and TRBJ2-1; TCRdb's D call of TRBD2 is untestable without DNA. This CDR3 contains 16 residues. Per germline, CDR1 SQVTM and CDR2 ANQGSEA. CDR3 region: CSVEALAGGSYNEQFF.

The chain links TRBV5-1 to TRBJ2-7. The CDR3 runs 13 residues. CDR1 is SGHRS, CDR2 YFSETQ, per germline. Here the CDR3 reads CASSWDSTYEQYF.

The chain has TRBV7-3 and TRBJ2-2. The CDR3 covers 12 residues. Germline V CDR1 and CDR2: SGHTA, FQGTGA. The CDR3 protein is CASSFFDGELFF.

The V gene is TRBV29-1, the J gene TRBJ2-1. In germline, CDR1 is SQVTM, CDR2 ANQGSEA. CDR3 length equals 14 residues. CDR3 loop: CSVEIYLIGNEQFF.

The chain combines TRBV5-1 with TRBJ2-4; TCRdb's D call, TRBD2, is unchecked because there is no DNA. Germline values: CDR1 SGHRS, CDR2 YFSETQ. This CDR3 comprises 15 residues. The CDR3 reads CASSPRDWAKNIQYF.

CDR3 sequence reads: CSATIYGTKSREQYF. The gene calls are TRBV20-1 and TRBJ2-7; the D call from TCRdb, TRBD1, cannot be confirmed without DNA. The length of the CDR3 is 15 residues. CDR1 and CDR2 from the germline V gene are DFQATT and SNEGSKA (reference sequence).

The chain is built from TRBV7-2 and TRBJ2-7; TCRdb reports TRBD1, a call that lacks DNA to check it against. The germline gives CDR1 SGHTA, CDR2 FQGNSA. The CDR3 is made up of 12 amino acids. The CDR3 is CASSPFPIEQYF.

The chain has TRBV2 and TRBJ2-7. Germline CDR1 and CDR2: SNHLY and FYNNEI. This CDR3 region has 14 residues. This CDR3 is CASSDIGFSYEQYF.

This chain connects TRBV29-1 to TRBJ2-7. Looked up from germline, CDR1 is SQVTM and CDR2 is ANQGSEA. The CDR3 is made up of 13 amino acids. This CDR3 reads CSVEDRSSYEQYF.

The chain carries TRBV7-6 and TRBJ1-4; the D call of TRBD1 rests on TCRdb alone, since no DNA is present to check it. CDR3 size: 16 residues. Germline CDR1 and CDR2: SGHVS and FNYEAQ. This chain's CDR3 is CASSLLDREEDEKLFF.

The chain uses TRBV6-5 and TRBJ1-2. This CDR3 contains 14 residues. Germline V gene sequence: CDR1 MNHEY, CDR2 SVGAGI. The CDR3 region is CASSYSLGFYGYTF.

The chain links TRBV12-3 or TRBV12-4 to TRBJ2-2; absent DNA, TCRdb's TRBD1 call cannot be checked. The CDR3 totals 17 residues. CDR3 loop: CASSFSQTGQYTGELFF.

This sequence joins TRBV15 and TRBJ1-4. CDR1 and CDR2 from the germline V gene are LNHNV and YYDKDF (reference sequence). The CDR3 is 16 residues long. This CDR3 reads CATSRGGGPEEEKLFF.

The chain has TRBV29-1 and TRBJ2-1; there is no DNA to check the TCRdb D call of TRBD2. The CDR3 has 11 residues. Germline-derived CDR1 and CDR2 are SQVTM and ANQGSEA. CDR3 amino acids: CSVPGASKQFF.

The rearrangement joins TRBV28 to TRBJ2-7. The CDR3 runs 14 residues. Looked up from germline, CDR1 is MDHEN and CDR2 is SYDVKM. The CDR3 loop is CASSLGLGSDEQYF.

This chain links TRBV6-1 with TRBJ1-4; TCRdb calls TRBD1, which cannot be checked without DNA. Germline assignment: CDR1 MNHNS and CDR2 SASEGT. The CDR3 is made up of 18 amino acids. The CDR3 loop reads CASSEETGFGATNEKLFF.

This sequence joins TRBV27 and TRBJ2-1; the D call of TRBD2 rests on TCRdb alone, since no DNA is present to check it. CDR3 length: 15 amino acids. The germline V gene encodes CDR1 MNHEY and CDR2 SMNVEV (reference sequence). The CDR3: CASTSGTSGTNEQFF.

V is TRBV2 and J is TRBJ2-1; the D gene TCRdb calls, TRBD1, cannot be checked with no DNA. Germline V gene data show CDR1 as SNHLY and CDR2 as FYNNEI. The CDR3 is 15 residues long. CDR3 amino acids: CASSRRFVGDNEQFF. Supplemented by reference TRBV2 and TRBJ2-1, the full variable domain reads EPEVTQTPSHQVTQMGQEVILRCVPISNHLYFYWYRQILGQKVEFLVSFYNNEISEKSEIFDDQFSVERPDGSNFTLKIRSTKLEDSAMYFCASSRRFVGDNEQFFGPGTRLTVL.

This chain uses TRBV6-5 with TRBJ1-1. CDR1 MNHEY and CDR2 SVGAGI come from the germline V gene. The CDR3 loop spans 13 amino acids. CDR3: CASSYGENTEAFF.

V usage is TRBV6-1 and J usage is TRBJ2-3; TCRdb gives TRBD1 as the D gene, but with no DNA this cannot be confirmed. The CDR3 spans 15 residues. Germline-derived CDR1 and CDR2 are MNHNS and SASEGT. The CDR3 here is CASSEGLGATDTQYF.

The rearrangement uses TRBV19 and TRBJ2-1; TCRdb picks TRBD2, but there is no DNA to check that call. CDR3 length: 16 amino acids. The germline gives CDR1 LNHDA, CDR2 SQIVND (reference sequence). The CDR3: CASSWGLAGIYNEQFF.

The chain has TRBV12-3 or TRBV12-4 and TRBJ1-2; TCRdb's D call of TRBD1 is untestable without DNA. The CDR3 has 14 amino acids. CDR3 region: CASSPVRDRYGYTF.

V is TRBV20-1 and J is TRBJ2-2; lacking DNA, the TRBD2 call made by TCRdb goes unchecked. CDR3 length: 13 residues. From germline, CDR1 is DFQATT and CDR2 SNEGSKA (reference sequence). CDR3 protein: CSARPAGTGELFF.

V gene TRBV12-3 or TRBV12-4 combines with J gene TRBJ2-5; the D gene TCRdb calls, TRBD2, cannot be checked with no DNA. This CDR3 spans 13 amino acids. The CDR3 is CATRDSLQETQYF.

This sequence joins TRBV28 and TRBJ2-1; TCRdb's D gene call, TRBD2, goes unchecked for lack of DNA. Germline values: CDR1 MDHEN, CDR2 SYDVKM. The CDR3 totals 15 residues. The CDR3 region is CASSTTSGRGDEQFF.

This chain links TRBV5-1 with TRBJ2-7. Per the germline V gene, CDR1 is SGHRS and CDR2 is YFSETQ. CDR3 length: 13 residues. The CDR3 reads CASSLIGFYEQYF.

The chain recombines TRBV4-3 with TRBJ1-5; as DNA is missing, the TRBD1 call by TCRdb cannot be tested. Germline V CDR1 and CDR2: LGHNA, YSLEER. The CDR3 covers 15 residues. This CDR3 is CASSQEGWGNQPQHF.